This T cell receptor beta chain was recovered during a study of vaccination effects on CD4 cells after COVID-19 (dated by TCRdb to between 2021 and 2023). As for the study more broadly: Each participant received two doses of an mRNA SARS-CoV-2 vaccine, either BNT162b2 or mRNA-1273. In both COVID-19 convalescent patients and infection-naive vaccine recipients, the study compared SARS-CoV-2 spike-specific CD4+ TCR repertoires from before mRNA vaccination with those from after it. The full study included some 10 COVID-19 convalescent patients and a handful of SARS-CoV-2-naive healthy vaccine recipients. Cultures from other donors in the study were sequenced with the Oncomine TCR Beta short-read assay on an Illumina iSeq 100.

The ViraFEST assay stimulated PBMC with viral peptide pools and then used TCR sequencing to identify antigen-specific CD4+ T cell clonotypes by expansion. After about 9 days of culture, CD4+ T cells were isolated with the EasySep CD4+ T cell isolation kit. Healthy vaccine recipients had no prior SARS-CoV-2 infection, confirmed by negative nucleocapsid antibodies before and after vaccination. Two million PBMC per well were cultured in IMDM with about 5.4% human AB serum, roughly 10 IU/ml IL-2 and gentamicin, plus 10 ug/ml peptides. On days 3 and 7, half of the culture medium was replaced with fresh IL-2-containing medium. Each peptide stimulation condition was cultured in triplicate wells unless otherwise noted. PBMC were separated from whole blood using Ficoll-Paque Plus gradient centrifugation and were then either cryopreserved at -140C or used fresh. The spike proteins of SARS-CoV-2 and of the common cold coronaviruses HCoV-NL63, HCoV-OC43 and HCoV-229E were spanned by overlapping peptide pools. The QIAamp micro DNA kit was used to extract genomic DNA from the cultured CD4+ T cells.

The germline V gene encodes CDR1 SGHRS and CDR2 YFSETQ. The germline ends are 12 bases apart after V is trimmed by 0 bases and J by 14 bases. The CDR3 numbers 13 residues from cysteine through phenylalanine. The entry retains the CDR3 DNA only, 39 bases that are in frame from base 1. There are many counts of this clone. Its target antigen remains unknown. No clone much larger than this one lies a single base away; base qualities are absent. The protocol used for the library was the immunoSEQ multiplex PCR assay. TCR beta CDR3 sequencing was performed on DNA from the cultured, isolated CD4+ T cells. Per the source publication's procedure: Non-productive TCR sequences were removed and reads were trimmed to the CDR3 region, keeping CDR3s of at least 7 amino acids. The MANAFEST web app was used to pick out antigen-specific clonotypes by comparing their expansion in peptide wells with that in reference cultures. Positive clones required FDR<0.05 expansion versus reference and all other wells, odds ratio above 5, and frequency above 0.1% in two replicate wells. A clonotype was defined as cross-reactive if the clonotype was significantly expanded both in SARS-CoV-2 spike wells and in at least one common cold coronavirus spike condition. CDR3 similarity was assessed by Levenshtein distance with the stringdist R package, and unrooted trees were built with ape in R 3.6.1. Here the immuneACCESS table is served through TCRdb, limited to in-frame sequences with V and J called. Missing clones are a known gap in these copies; in checked studies unresolved V genes cover under half, and the rest lacks a known reason. The DNA was the basis for D and trimming; V, J and clone size are from that table. The sample has 40,000 to 50,000 clones on record, roughly 70% of them singletons. The top ten clonotypes cover approximately 27% of the sample.

What the authors observed across the whole study: The study was limited by a small number of convalescent patients, and early post-infection timepoints were lacking. Both infection-induced and vaccine-induced clones contracted markedly at late post-vaccination timepoints, which is consistent with waning T cell responses. In healthy vaccine recipients, vaccine-induced clones were almost all SARS-CoV-2 mono-reactive, with only 1 of 255 being cross-reactive with common cold coronaviruses.

This material consisted of CD4+ T cells from PBMCs cultured with HCoV-OC43 spike peptides, taken before COVID-19 vaccination. The sample's cell subset or site label, decoded: HCoV-OC43 spike overlapping peptide pool stimulation. Here the chain combines TRBV5-1 and TRBJ1-6, with a weak D call of TRBD1 (6 bases match). The origin of this receptor is a human donor who received a COVID-19 vaccine. Here the CDR3 is given as CASSLADRLSLHF. The bases read TGCGCCAGCAGCTTGGCGGACAGACTCTCCCTCCACTTT.